These 10 T cell receptor beta chains share one sample of origin, sequenced in a study of T-cell reconstitution after alpha-beta-depleted transplantation in children. Construction of the TCRbeta library involved unique molecular identifiers. MiXCR, applied by TCRdb to the PCR reads, yields one record per CDR3 protein. Among about 340,000 distinct CDR3 sequences listed, roughly 17% were seen once. The specimen comprised PBMCs, mostly from graft donor cells, sampled 360 days after TCRalphabeta/CD19-depleted stem cell transplant. The receptor source for this set is a male patient aged 2 to 9 who had a stem cell transplant for acute lymphoblastic leukemia, so the T cells may come from the graft donor.

J is TRBJ2-5 and V is TRBV29-1; D is possibly TRBD1 (7 bases). The CDR3 length is 15 residues. Deletions cut 6 bases from V and 2 bases from J, with 19 bases between. Germline CDR1 SQVTM, CDR2 ANQGSEA. CDR3: CSVNLQGGRQETQYF. The DNA for the CDR3 is TGCAGCGTCAACTTGCAGGGGGGAAGGCAAGAGACCCAGTACTTC. The full variable domain, in which reference TRBV29-1 and TRBJ2-5 provide the parts outside the CDR3, is SAVISQKPSRDICQRGTSLTIQCQVDSQVTMMFWYRQQPGQSLTLIATANQGSEATYESGFVIDKFPISRPNLTFSTLTVSNMSPEDSSIYLCSVNLQGGRQETQYFGPGTRLLVL.

This rearrangement joins TRBV5-4 to TRBJ2-2; D could derive from TRBD1 or TRBD2 (5 bases each). Germline V gives CDR1 SGHNT, CDR2 YYREEE (reference sequence). V was trimmed by 0 bases and J by 4 bases, leaving 7 bases between them. The CDR3 contains 14 residues. The CDR3 DNA reads as TGTGCCAGCAGCTTGGGAGGGACCACCGGGGAGCTGTTTTTT. Residues: CASSLGGTTGELFF.

The chain is built from TRBV5-1 and TRBJ2-2; no clear D. Germline CDR1 SGHRS, CDR2 YFSETQ. The CDR3 extends over 14 amino acids. Trimming pared 5 bases from V and 1 base from J, leaving 9 bases between. The CDR3 region has the DNA TGCGCCAGCAGGCACGACGGGAACACCGGGGAGCTGTTTTTT. This sequence encodes CASRHDGNTGELFF.

V usage is TRBV25-1 and J usage is TRBJ2-7; 7 bases line up with TRBD1. CDR3 length equals 19 residues. The V and J ends lost 4 bases and 4 bases, in that order; junction bases with no gene match: 22. Germline V gives CDR1 MGHDK, CDR2 SYGVNS. CDR3 residues: CASSARQGRPASGKYEQYF. The DNA of the CDR3 is TGTGCCAGCAGTGCCAGACAGGGAAGACCCGCGAGTGGGAAATACGAGCAGTACTTC.

There are a few counts of this clonotype. The CDR3 does not end in the conserved phenylalanine or tryptophan, so this is likely a read error. No DNA is shown, since the ends of the CDR3 on it are uncertain; the CDR3 is the one TCRdb lists. V gene TRBV10-3 combines with J gene TRBJ2-5; the DNA was not used to check the table's D call, TRBD2. The length of the CDR3 is 11 amino acids, counting both ends. Germline CDR1 and CDR2: ENHRY and SYGVKD. CDR3 loop: CATATIPGTMV.

The CDR3 reads CASNPSGIQETQYF. DNA of the CDR3: TGTGCCAGCAATCCTAGCGGAATACAAGAGACCCAGTACTTC. This chain links TRBV6-1 with TRBJ2-5; 7 bases fit TRBD2. Trimming removed 7 bases from V and 2 bases from J; junction bases left unmatched: 7. The CDR3 sequence is 14 residues long. Germline CDR1 is MNHNS and CDR2 is SASEGT.

This clonotype was observed a few times. This sequence joins TRBV27 and TRBJ2-2; D perhaps matches TRBD1 (6 bases). Trimming took off 6 bases at V and 2 bases at J, with 10 bases between the two ends. The germline gives CDR1 MNHEY, CDR2 SMNVEV (reference sequence). The length of the CDR3 is 14 residues. CDR3 loop: CASRLGANTGELFF. Written as DNA, the CDR3 is TGTGCCAGCAGGCTGGGGGCTAACACCGGGGAGCTGTTTTTT.

The table lists this clonotype with many counts. This sequence joins TRBV29-1 and TRBJ2-5, with a possible D match to TRBD1 (5 bases). The V end lost 3 bases, the J end lost 4 bases, and 6 bases lay between the germline ends. The CDR3 has 11 amino acids. Per the germline V gene, CDR1 is SQVTM and CDR2 is ANQGSEA. Written as DNA, the CDR3 is TGCAGCGTTGACCAGGGAGAGACCCAGTACTTC. Its translation: CSVDQGETQYF.

This clonotype was counted only a few times. The J gene is TRBJ1-2, the V gene TRBV5-1; 7 nucleotides agree with TRBD1. V lost 4 bases and J lost 3; bases outside the gene matches: 6. The CDR3 is 14 amino acids. Germline values: CDR1 SGHRS, CDR2 YFSETQ. The CDR3 protein is CASSPTGPHYGYTF. The CDR3 DNA reads as TGCGCCAGCAGCCCGACAGGGCCCCACTATGGCTACACCTTC.

V gene TRBV28 combines with J gene TRBJ2-7, with D perhaps being TRBD1 or TRBD2 (5 bases each). Trimming cost V 6 bases and J 0 bases, with 24 bases left between them. The CDR3 contains 18 residues. Germline values: CDR1 MDHEN, CDR2 SYDVKM. Here the CDR3 reads CASSNLASGTLSSYEQYF. The CDR3 DNA reads as TGTGCCAGCAGCAACCTTGCTTCCGGGACGCTTAGCTCCTACGAGCAGTACTTC.